This T cell receptor (beta chain) emerged from a study of monozygotic twins with inflammatory bowel disease. The team made cDNA by running eight separate reactions for each sample. TCRdb reanalyzed the 5' RACE reads and collapses them to one entry per CDR3 protein, without DNA. The table for this sample gives under 150,000 distinct CDR3 sequences. General observations from the study: Telling different T cell subtypes apart from each other was not possible.

Germline V gives CDR1 DFQATT, CDR2 SNEGSKA (reference sequence). CDR3 size: 14 residues. One blood sample of around 2.5 ml was taken from each donor. Of note for this clonotype: Its target is unknown.

The material sequenced was blood. This clonotype was sampled from a human donor with ulcerative colitis or Crohn's disease, or a healthy co-twin of an affected twin (not recorded which). The chain combines TRBV20-1 with TRBJ1-5. This chain's CDR3 is CSARGGGLNQPQHF.